Below, one T cell receptor (beta chain) is given with its context. The antigen is unknown. The germline gives CDR1 SGHNT, CDR2 YYREEE (reference sequence). This CDR3 contains 15 residues. With 1 base clipped from V and 5 bases from J, the junction kept 7 bases outside the gene matches. This sample is part of a study of OX40 agonist ivuxolimab in advanced cancers. Study-wide context: As their treatment, patients were administered ivuxolimab, an agonistic anti-OX40 (CD134) antibody. Participants could have had prior anti-PD-1, anti-PD-L1 or anti-CTLA-4 therapy, and around 40% had some. Study conclusions and caveats: Expanded clones belonging to CD8+ T cells outnumbered, on average, those of CD4+.

Using immunoSEQ multiplex PCR, the repertoire was profiled, and TCRdb retains in-frame clones only, with some absent. The sample lists tens of thousands of clones; roughly 90% were seen once. The TCR sequence derives from an adult with an advanced solid tumor such as melanoma, head and neck, liver or kidney cancer. The chain combines TRBV5-4 with TRBJ2-5; 8 bases agree with TRBD2. The specimen was CD4+ or CD8+ T cells sorted from blood, collected in a trial of the OX40 agonist ivuxolimab. The CDR3 nucleotides read TGTGCCAGCAGCTTGAGGAGCGGGAGTGAGGAGACCCAGTACTTC. Translating gives CASSLRSGSEETQYF.